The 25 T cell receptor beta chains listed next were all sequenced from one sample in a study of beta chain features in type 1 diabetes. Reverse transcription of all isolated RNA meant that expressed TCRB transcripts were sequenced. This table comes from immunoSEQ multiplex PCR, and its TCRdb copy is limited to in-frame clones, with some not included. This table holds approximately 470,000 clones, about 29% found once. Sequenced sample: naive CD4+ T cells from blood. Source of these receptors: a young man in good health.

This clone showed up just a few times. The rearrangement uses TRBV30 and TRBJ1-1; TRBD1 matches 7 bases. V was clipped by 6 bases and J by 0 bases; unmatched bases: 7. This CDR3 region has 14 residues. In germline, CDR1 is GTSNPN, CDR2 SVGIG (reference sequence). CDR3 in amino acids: CACRQGIMNTEAFF. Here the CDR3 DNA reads TGTGCCTGCCGACAGGGAATCATGAACACTGAAGCTTTCTTT.

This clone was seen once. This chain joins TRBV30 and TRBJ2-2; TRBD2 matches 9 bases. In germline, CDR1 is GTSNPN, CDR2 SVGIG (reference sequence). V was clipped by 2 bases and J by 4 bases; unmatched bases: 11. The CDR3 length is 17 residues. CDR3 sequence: CAWSRSSGIRGTGELFF. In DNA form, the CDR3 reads TGTGCCTGGAGTCGGTCTAGCGGGATAAGGGGCACCGGGGAGCTGTTTTTT.

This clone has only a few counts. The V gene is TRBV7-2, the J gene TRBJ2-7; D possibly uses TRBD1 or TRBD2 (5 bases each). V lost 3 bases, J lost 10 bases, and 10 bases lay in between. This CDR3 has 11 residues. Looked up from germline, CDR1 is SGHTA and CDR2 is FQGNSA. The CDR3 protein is CASSLGPSQYF. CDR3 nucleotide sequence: TGTGCCAGCAGCTTGGGACCTAGTCAGTACTTC.

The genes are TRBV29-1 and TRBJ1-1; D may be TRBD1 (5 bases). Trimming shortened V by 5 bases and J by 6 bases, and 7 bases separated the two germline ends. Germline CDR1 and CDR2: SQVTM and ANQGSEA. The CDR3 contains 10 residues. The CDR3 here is CSVTTAEAFF. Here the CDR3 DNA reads TGCAGCGTTACGACAGCTGAAGCTTTCTTT.

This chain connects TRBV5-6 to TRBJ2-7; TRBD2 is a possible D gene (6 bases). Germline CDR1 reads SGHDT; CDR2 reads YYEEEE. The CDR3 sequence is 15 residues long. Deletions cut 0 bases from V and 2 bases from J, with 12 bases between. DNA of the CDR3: TGTGCCAGCAGCTTGGCCGGGGGACTGGCCTACGAGCAGTACTTC. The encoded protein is CASSLAGGLAYEQYF.

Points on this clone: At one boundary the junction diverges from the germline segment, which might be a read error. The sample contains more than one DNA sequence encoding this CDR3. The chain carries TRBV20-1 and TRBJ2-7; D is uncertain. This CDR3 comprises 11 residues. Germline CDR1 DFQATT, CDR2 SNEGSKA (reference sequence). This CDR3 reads CSARAAYEQYF. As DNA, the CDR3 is TGCAGTGCGAGAGCTGCCTACGAGCAGTACTTC.

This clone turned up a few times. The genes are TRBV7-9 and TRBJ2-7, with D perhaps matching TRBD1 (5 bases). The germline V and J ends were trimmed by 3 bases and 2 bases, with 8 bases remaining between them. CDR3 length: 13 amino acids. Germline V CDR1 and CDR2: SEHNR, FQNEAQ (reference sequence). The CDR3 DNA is TGTGCCAGCAGCTTCAGGGATGCCTACGAGCAGTACTTC. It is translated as CASSFRDAYEQYF.

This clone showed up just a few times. The CDR3, as DNA: TGTGCCTGGGGCCCGGGGACAGGGACCACAGATACGCAGTATTTT. This encodes CAWGPGTGTTDTQYF. This chain connects TRBV30 to TRBJ2-3; 9 bases match TRBD1. The CDR3 covers 15 residues. With V trimmed by 5 bases and J by 2 bases, 8 bases remained unmatched. Germline CDR1 GTSNPN, CDR2 SVGIG (reference sequence).

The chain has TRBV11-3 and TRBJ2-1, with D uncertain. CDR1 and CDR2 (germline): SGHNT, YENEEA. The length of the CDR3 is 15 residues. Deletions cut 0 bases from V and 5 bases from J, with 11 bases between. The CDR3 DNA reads TGTGCCAGCAGCTTAGATCTGGGCGGAAACAATGAGCAGTTCTTC. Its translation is CASSLDLGGNNEQFF.

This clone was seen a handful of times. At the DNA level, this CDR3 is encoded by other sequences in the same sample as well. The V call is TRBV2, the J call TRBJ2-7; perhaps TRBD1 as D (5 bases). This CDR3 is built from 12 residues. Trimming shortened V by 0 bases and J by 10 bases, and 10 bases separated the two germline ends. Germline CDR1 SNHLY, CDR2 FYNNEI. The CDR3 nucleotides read TGTGCCAGCAGTGAAGCGCTCAGGGAACAGTACTTC. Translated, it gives CASSEALREQYF.

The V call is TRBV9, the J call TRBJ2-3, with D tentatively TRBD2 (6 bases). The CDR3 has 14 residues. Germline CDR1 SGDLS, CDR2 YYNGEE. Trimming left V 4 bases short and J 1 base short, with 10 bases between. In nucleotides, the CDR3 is TGTGCCAGCAGCCGTAGCGGCCGCACAGATACGCAGTATTTT. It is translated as CASSRSGRTDTQYF.

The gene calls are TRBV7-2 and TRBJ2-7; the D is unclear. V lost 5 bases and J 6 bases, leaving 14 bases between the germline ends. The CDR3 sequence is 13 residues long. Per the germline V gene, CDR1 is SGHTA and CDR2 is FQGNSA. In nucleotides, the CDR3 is TGTGCCAGCAGCCGGACGGCCTACCCCGAGCAGTACTTC. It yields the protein CASSRTAYPEQYF.

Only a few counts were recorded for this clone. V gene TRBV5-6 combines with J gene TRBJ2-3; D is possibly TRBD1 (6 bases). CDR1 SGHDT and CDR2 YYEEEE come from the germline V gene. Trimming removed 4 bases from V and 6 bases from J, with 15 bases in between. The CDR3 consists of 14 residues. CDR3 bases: TGTGCCAGCAGCGTACACAGGGTGTTGGATACGCAGTATTTT. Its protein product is CASSVHRVLDTQYF.

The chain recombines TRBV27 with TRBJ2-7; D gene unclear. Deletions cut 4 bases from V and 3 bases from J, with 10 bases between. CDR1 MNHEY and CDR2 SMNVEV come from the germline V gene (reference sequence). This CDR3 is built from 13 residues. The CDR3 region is CASSYKGNYEQYF. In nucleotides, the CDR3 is TGTGCCAGCAGTTATAAGGGCAACTACGAGCAGTACTTC.

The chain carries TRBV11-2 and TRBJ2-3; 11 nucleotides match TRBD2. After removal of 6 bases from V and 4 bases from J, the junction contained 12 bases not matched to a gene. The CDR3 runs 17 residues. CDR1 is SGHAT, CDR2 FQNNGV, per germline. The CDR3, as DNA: TGTGCCAGCAGACCTATAGCGGGAGGGCCTGGGGCAGATACGCAGTATTTT. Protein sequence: CASRPIAGGPGADTQYF.

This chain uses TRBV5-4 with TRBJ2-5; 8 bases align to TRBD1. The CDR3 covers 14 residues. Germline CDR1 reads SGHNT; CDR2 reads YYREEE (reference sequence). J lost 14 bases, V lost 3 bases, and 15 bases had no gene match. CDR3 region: CASSYSPDRVDPYF. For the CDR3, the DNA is TGTGCCAGCAGCTACTCCCCGGACAGGGTAGACCCATACTTC.

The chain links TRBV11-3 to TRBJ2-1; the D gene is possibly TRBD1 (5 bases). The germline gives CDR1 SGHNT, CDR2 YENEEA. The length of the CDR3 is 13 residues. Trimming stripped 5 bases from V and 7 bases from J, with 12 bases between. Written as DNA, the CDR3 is TGTGCCAGCAGCCTAGGAAGGGGAAATGAGCAGTTCTTC. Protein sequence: CASSLGRGNEQFF.

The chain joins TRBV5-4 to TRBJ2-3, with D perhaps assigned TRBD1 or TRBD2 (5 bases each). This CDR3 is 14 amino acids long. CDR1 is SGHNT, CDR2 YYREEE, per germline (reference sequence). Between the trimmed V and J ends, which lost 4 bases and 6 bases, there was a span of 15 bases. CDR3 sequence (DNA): TGTGCCAGCAGCCGGGCAGCAGGGACGGATACGCAGTATTTT. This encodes CASSRAAGTDTQYF.

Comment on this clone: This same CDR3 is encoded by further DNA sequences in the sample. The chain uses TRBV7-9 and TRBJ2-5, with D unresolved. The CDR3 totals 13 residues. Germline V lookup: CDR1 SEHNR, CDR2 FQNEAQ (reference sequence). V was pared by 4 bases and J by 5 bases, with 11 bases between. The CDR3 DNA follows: TGTGCCAGCAGCTCTGCAGGCTCGGAGACCCAGTACTTC. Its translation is CASSSAGSETQYF.

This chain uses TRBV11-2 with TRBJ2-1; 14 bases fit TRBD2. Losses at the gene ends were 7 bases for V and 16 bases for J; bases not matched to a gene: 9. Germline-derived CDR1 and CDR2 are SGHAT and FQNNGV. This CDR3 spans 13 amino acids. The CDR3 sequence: CASTGLAGGPPFF. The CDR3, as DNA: TGTGCCAGCACCGGACTAGCGGGAGGCCCTCCCTTCTTC.

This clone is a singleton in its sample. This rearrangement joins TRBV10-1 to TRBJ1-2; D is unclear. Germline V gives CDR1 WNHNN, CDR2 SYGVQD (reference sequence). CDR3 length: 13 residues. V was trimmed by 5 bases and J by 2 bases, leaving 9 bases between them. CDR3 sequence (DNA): TGCGCCAGCAGTCCTTACAGCAACTATGGCTACACCTTC. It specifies CASSPYSNYGYTF.

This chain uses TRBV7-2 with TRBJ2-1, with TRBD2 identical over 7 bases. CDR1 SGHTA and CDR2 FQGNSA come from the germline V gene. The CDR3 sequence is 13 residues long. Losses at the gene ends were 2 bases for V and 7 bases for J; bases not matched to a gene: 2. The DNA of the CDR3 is TGTGCCAGCAGCTTATGGCGGGGGAATGAGCAGTTCTTC. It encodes CASSLWRGNEQFF.

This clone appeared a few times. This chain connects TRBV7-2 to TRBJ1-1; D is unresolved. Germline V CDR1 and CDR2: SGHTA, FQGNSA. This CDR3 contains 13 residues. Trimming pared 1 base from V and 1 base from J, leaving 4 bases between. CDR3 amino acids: CASSLVRNTEAFF. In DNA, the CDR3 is TGTGCCAGCAGCTTAGTCAGGAACACTGAAGCTTTCTTT.

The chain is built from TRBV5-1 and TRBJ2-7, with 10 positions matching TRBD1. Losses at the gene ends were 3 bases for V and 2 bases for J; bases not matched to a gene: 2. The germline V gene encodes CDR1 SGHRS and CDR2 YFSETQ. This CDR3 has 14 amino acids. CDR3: CASSSTGGPYEQYF. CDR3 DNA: TGCGCCAGCAGCTCGACAGGGGGCCCCTACGAGCAGTACTTC.

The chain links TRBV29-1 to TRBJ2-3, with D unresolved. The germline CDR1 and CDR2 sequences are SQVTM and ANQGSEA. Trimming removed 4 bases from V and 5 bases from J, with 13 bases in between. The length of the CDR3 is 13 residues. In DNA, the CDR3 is TGCAGCGTTGTCCCGGAAGAGAGAGATACGCAGTATTTT. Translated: CSVVPEERDTQYF.